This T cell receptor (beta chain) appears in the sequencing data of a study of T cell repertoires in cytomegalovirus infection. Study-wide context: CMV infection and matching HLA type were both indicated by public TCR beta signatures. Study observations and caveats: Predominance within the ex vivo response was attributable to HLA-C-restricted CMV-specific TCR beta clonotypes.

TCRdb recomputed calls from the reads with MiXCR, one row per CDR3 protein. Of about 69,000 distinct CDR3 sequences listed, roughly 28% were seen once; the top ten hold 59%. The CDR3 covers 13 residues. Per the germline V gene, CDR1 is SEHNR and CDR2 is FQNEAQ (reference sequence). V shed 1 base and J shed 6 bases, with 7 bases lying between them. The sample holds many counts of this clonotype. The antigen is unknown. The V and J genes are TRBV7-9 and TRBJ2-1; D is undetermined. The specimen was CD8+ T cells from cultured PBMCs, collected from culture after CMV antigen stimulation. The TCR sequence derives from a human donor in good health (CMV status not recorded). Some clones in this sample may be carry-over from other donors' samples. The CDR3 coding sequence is TGTGCCAGCAGCTTAGTAGACGGCAATGAGCAGTTCTTC. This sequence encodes CASSLVDGNEQFF.